Here is one T cell receptor beta chain with its context. Trimming cost V 3 bases and J 0 bases, with 11 bases left between them. This CDR3 is built from 15 residues. The data derive from a study of identical twins. TCRdb passed the 5' RACE reads through MiXCR, listing each CDR3 protein once. The sample carries about 720,000 distinct CDR3 sequences, 15% to 20% recorded once. These data are also associated with another study on T cells expressing NK-cell markers. This second study says: Sorted CD3+CD56-NKG2C+, CD3+CD56+NKG2C+ and CD3+CD56+NKG2C- T cells supplied the TCR beta repertoires.

This clonotype was sampled from a young woman in good health. This rearrangement joins TRBV12-3 or TRBV12-4 to TRBJ1-2; possible D gene TRBD1, 5 bases. Sequencing input: PBMCs. CDR3 bases: TGTGCCAGCAGTTTTCTCCGGGGCTCTAACTATGGCTACACCTTC. Protein product: CASSFLRGSNYGYTF.